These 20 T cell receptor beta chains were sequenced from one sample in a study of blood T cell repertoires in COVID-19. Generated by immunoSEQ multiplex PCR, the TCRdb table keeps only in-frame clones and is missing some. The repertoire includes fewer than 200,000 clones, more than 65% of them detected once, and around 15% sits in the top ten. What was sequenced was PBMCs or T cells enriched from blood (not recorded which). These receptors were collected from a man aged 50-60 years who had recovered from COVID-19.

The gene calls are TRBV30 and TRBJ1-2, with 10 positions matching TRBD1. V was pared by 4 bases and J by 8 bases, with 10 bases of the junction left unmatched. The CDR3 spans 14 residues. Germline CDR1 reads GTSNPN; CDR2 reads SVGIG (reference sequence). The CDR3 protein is CAWNRGQGNKGYTF. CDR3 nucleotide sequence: TGTGCCTGGAATAGGGGACAGGGGAACAAGGGCTACACCTTC.

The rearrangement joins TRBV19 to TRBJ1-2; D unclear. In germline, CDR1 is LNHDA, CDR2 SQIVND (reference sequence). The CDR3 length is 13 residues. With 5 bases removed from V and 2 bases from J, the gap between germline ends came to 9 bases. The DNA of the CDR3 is TGTGCCAGTAGTGCAGCAGGAAACTATGGCTACACCTTC. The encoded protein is CASSAAGNYGYTF.

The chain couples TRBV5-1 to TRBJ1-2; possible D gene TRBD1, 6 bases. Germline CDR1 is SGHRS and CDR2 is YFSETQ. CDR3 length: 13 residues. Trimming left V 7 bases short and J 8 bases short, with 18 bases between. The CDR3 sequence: CASRIRGEGGYTF. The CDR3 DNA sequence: TGCGCCAGCCGAATCAGGGGAGAAGGAGGCTACACCTTC.

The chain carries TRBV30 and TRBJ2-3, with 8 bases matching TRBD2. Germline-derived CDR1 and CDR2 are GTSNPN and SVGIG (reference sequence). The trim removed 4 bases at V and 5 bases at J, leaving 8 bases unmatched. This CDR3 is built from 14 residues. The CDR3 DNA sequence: TGTGCCTGGACTAGCGGGCTCATGGGAGATACGCAGTATTTT. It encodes CAWTSGLMGDTQYF. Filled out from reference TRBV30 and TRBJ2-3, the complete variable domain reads SQTIHQWPATLVQPVGSPLSLECTVEGTSNPNLYWYRQAAGRGLQLLFYSVGIGQISSEVPQNLSASRPQDRQFILSSKKLLLSDSGFYLCAWTSGLMGDTQYFGPGTRLTVL.

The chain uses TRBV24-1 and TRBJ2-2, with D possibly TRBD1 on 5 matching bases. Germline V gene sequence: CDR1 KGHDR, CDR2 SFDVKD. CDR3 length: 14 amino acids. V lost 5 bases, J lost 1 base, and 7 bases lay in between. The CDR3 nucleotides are TGTGCCACCAGTGGTAGGGGGAACACCGGGGAGCTGTTTTTT. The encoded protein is CATSGRGNTGELFF.

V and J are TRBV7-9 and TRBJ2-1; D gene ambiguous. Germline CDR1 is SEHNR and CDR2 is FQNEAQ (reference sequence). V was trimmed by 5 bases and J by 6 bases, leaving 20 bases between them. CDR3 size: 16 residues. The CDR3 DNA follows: TGTGCCAGCAGCCCACACGTTAGCTGGAATGCCAATGAGCAGTTCTTC. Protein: CASSPHVSWNANEQFF.

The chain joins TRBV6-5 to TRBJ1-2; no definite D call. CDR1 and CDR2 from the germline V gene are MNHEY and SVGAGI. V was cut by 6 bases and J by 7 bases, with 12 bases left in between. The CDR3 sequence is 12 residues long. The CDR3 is CASSPTVGGYTF. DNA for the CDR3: TGTGCCAGCAGCCCCACAGTAGGTGGCTACACCTTC.

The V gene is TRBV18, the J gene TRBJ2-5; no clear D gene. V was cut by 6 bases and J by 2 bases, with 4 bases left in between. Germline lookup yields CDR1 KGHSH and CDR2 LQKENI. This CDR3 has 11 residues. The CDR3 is CASSPQETQYF. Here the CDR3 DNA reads TGTGCCAGCTCTCCTCAAGAGACCCAGTACTTC.

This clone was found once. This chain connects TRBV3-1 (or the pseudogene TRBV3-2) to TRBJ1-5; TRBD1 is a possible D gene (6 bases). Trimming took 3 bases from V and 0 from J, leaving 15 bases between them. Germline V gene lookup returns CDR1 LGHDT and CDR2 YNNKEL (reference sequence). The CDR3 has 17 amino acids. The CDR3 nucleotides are TGTGCCAGCAGCCATACCGGGACAAAGTATAGCAATCAGCCCCAGCATTTT. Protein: CASSHTGTKYSNQPQHF.

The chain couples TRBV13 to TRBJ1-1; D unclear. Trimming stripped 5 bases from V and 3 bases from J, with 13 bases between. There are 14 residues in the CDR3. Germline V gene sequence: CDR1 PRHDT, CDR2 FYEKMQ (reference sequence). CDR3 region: CASSELRRDTEAFF. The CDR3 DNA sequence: TGTGCCAGCAGCGAACTACGGCGGGACACTGAAGCTTTCTTT. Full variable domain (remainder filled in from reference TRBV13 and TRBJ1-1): AAGVIQSPRHLIKEKRETATLKCYPIPRHDTVYWYQQGPGQDPQFLISFYEKMQSDKGSIPDRFSAQQFSDYHSELNMSSLELGDSALYFCASSELRRDTEAFFGQGTRLTVV.

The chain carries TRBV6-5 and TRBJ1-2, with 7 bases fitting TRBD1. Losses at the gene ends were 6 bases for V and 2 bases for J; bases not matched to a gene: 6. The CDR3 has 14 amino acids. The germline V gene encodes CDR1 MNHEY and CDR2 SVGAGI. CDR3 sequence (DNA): TGTGCCAGCAGCCACAGGGGACAGAACTATGGCTACACCTTC. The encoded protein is CASSHRGQNYGYTF.

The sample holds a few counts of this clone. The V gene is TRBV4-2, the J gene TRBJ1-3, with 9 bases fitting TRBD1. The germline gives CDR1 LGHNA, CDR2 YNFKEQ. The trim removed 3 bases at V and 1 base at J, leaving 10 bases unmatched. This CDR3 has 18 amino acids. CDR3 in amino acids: CASSHRGPQGASGNTIYF. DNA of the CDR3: TGTGCCAGCAGCCATCGAGGGCCACAGGGGGCGTCTGGAAACACCATATATTTT.

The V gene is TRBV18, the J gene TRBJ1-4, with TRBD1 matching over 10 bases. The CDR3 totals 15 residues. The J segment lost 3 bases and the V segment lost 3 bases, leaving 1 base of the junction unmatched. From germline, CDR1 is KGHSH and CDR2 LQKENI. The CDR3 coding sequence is TGTGCCAGCTCACCCGGACAGGGGGCTAATGAAAAACTGTTTTTT. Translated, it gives CASSPGQGANEKLFF.

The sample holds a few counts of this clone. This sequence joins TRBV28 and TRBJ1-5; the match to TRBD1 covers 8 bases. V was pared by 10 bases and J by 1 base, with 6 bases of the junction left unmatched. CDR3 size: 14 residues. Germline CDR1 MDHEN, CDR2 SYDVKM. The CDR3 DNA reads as TGTGCCAACGGACAGGGTACGAGCAATCAGCCCCAGCATTTT. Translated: CANGQGTSNQPQHF.

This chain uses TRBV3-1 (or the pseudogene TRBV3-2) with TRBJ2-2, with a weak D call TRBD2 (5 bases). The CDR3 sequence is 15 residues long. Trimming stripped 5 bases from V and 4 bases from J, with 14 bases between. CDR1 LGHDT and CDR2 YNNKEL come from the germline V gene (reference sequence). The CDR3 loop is CASSVRLAATGELFF. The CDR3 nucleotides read TGTGCCAGCAGCGTTAGGCTAGCAGCCACCGGGGAGCTGTTTTTT.

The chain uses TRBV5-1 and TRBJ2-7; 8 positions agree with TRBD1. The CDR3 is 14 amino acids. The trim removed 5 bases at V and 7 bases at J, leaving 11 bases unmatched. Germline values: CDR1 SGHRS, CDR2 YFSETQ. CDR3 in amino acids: CASSTRGPSEEQYF. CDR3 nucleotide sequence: TGCGCCAGCAGTACCAGGGGGCCCTCGGAGGAGCAGTACTTC.

The CDR3 DNA reads TGCAGTGCTAGTCAAACTAGCGGGGGGGCCGGGGAGCAGTTCTTC. Its protein product is CSASQTSGGAGEQFF. V and J are TRBV20-1 and TRBJ2-1, with 13 bases matching TRBD2. The germline V gene has CDR1 DFQATT and CDR2 SNEGSKA (reference sequence). The CDR3 is made up of 15 amino acids. Unmatched junction bases numbered 9, after V lost 3 bases and J lost 10 bases.

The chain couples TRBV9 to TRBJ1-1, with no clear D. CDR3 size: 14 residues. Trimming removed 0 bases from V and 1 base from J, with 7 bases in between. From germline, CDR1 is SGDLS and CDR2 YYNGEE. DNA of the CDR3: TGTGCCAGCAGCGTAGCCTATCAGAACACTGAAGCTTTCTTT. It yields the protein CASSVAYQNTEAFF.

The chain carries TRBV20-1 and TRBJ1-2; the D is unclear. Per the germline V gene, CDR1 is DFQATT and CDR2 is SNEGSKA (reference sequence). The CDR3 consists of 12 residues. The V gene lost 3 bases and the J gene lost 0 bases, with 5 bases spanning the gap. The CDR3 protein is CSASTANYGYTF. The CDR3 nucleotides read TGCAGTGCTAGTACAGCTAACTATGGCTACACCTTC.

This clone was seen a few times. DNA for the CDR3: TGCGCCAGCAGCCTGACAGGGCAAACTGAAGCTTTCTTT. This encodes CASSLTGQTEAFF. The rearrangement uses TRBV5-1 and TRBJ1-1, with TRBD1 matching 7 bases. Germline V gene sequence: CDR1 SGHRS, CDR2 YFSETQ. The CDR3 consists of 13 residues. Trimming took 4 bases from V and 5 from J; bases not matched to a gene: 5.